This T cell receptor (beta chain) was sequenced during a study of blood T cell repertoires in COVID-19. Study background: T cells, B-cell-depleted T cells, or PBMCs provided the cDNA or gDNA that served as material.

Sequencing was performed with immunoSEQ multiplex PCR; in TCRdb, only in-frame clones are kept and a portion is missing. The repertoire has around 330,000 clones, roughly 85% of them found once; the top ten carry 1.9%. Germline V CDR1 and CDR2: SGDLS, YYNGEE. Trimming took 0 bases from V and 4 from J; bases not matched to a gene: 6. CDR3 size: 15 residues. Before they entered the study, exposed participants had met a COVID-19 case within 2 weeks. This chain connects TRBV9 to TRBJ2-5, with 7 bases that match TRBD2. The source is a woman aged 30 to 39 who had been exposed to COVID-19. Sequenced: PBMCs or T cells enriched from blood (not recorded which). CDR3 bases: TGTGCCAGCAGCGTAGGAGCGGTAGCGGGAGAGACCCAGTACTTC. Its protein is CASSVGAVAGETQYF.